This note documents a single T cell receptor (beta chain) sequence. This receptor's antigen is unknown. The input lacks base qualities; no much larger clone sits a single base away. The immunoSEQ Assay was the method used to sequence TCRbeta CDR3 regions. After extraction, genomic DNA underwent amplification by bias-controlled multiplex PCR, followed by high-throughput sequencing. In the paper's pipeline: To quantify the absolute abundance of every unique TCRbeta CDR3 region, sequences were collapsed and filtered. Usable DNA was measured by amplifying reference genes present in all nucleated cells, and TCRbeta template counts were normalized to that usable DNA to estimate T cell fraction. Repertoire TCRs were annotated as SARS-CoV-2-specific by exact matching of V gene, CDR3 amino acid sequence and J gene to a known reactive TCR set. The reference SARS-CoV-2 TCR set was obtained from MIRA and was filtered for enrichment in COVID-19-positive ImmuneCODE repertoires, whereby public or cross-reactive TCRs were removed. Using the MIRA antigens, annotated TCRs were further analysed by specific ORF or by position within an ORF. Breadth was defined as annotated unique rearrangements over total unique productive rearrangements; depth was the summed frequency of those rearrangements. Two-sided Wilcoxon rank-sum tests were applied when comparing TCR breadth between groups. TCRdb took over this immuneACCESS table, retaining in-frame rearrangements with V and J assigned. Such tables are incomplete; in checked studies, under half of the missing clones stem from an unresolved V gene, and the remainder is unexplained. V, J and clone size reflect that table, while D and trimming were determined from the DNA. This sample comprises approximately 340,000 clones, 92% of them detected only once. About 3.9% of the sample goes to the ten largest clones.

This specimen belongs to a study of Ad26.COV2.S vaccination and SARS-CoV-2 variants (dated by TCRdb to the early 2020s). For the wider study: The specificity and breadth of SARS-CoV-2-reactive T cell receptors after Ad26.COV2.S vaccination were assessed by TCRbeta repertoire sequencing. The TCR-sequenced set comprised approximately 32 samples: about 19 Ad26.COV2.S vaccine recipients, 5 placebo recipients and 8 SARS-CoV-2 convalescent individuals.

The research as a whole found: Comparable non-spike TCR breadth was observed between vaccine and placebo recipients, consistent with only spike being contained in the vaccine. It was noted by the authors that total T cell responses may have been underestimated by the TCR breadth and depth analyses. Substantial breadth of spike-specific CD8+ and CD4+ T cell responses was reported after vaccination. Compared with placebo recipients, Ad26.COV2.S recipients showed higher spike-specific TCR breadth (P = 0.0014).

Explained via the paper, the time point label denotes: individuals recovered from natural SARS-CoV-2 infection. There are 15 amino acids in the CDR3, from cysteine to phenylalanine inclusive. Left in the record is the CDR3 DNA by itself, 45 bases read in frame from the first base. Trimming at the junction amounts to 3 bases on V and 6 bases on J, and the germline ends lie 14 bases apart. Based on the germline V gene, the CDR1 and CDR2 sequences are SGHDN and FVKESK. The receptor was isolated from a human donor who had recovered from COVID-19. The material sequenced was peripheral blood, taken after recovery from COVID-19. The rearranged segments are TRBV14 and TRBJ2-2; the D gene remains uncertain. For the CDR3, the sequence is CASSQSRAISGELFF. The bases read TGTGCCAGCAGCCAGAGCCGGGCCATCTCCGGGGAGCTGTTTTTT.